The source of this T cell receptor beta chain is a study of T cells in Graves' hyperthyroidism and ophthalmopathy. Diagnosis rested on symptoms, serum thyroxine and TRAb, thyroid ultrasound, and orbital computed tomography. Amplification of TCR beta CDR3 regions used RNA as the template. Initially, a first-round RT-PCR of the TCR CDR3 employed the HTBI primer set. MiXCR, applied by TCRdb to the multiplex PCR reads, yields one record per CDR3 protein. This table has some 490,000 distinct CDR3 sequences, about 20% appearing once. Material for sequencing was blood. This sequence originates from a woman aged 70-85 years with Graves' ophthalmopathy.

As DNA, the CDR3 is TGTGCCAGCAGTGACGGAATTAGGGTAGATACGCAGTATTTT. This sequence encodes CASSDGIRVDTQYF. The chain recombines TRBV7-9 with TRBJ2-3; D is ambiguous. Germline assignment: CDR1 SEHNR and CDR2 FQNEAQ (reference sequence). There are 14 residues in the CDR3. V was cut by 6 bases and J by 5 bases, with 15 bases left in between.